This TCR beta chain was obtained from a study of T cell repertoires in cytomegalovirus infection. Across the whole study: Public TCR beta signatures marked donors with CMV infection and the matching HLA.

Germline lookup yields CDR1 MNHGY and CDR2 SAAAGT. V lost 4 bases, J lost 3 bases, and 21 bases lay in between. The CDR3 totals 17 residues. Points on this clonotype: Its antigen is still unknown.

A single record per CDR3 protein comes from TCRdb applying MiXCR to the reads. Here the sample spans over 300,000 distinct CDR3 sequences, over 7.5% being singletons. Study-level results: CMV-specific TCR beta clonotypes restricted by HLA-C were the ones dominating the ex vivo response. Pooled public TCR beta family frequency picked out CMV carriers with the relevant HLA.

The chain joins TRBV6-8 to TRBJ1-1; possible D gene TRBD1, 6 bases. This receptor was taken from a human donor in good health (CMV status not recorded). Some clones in this sample may be carry-over from other donors' samples. Specimen: PBMCs. CDR3 sequence reads: CASSSSWGGSLDTEAFF. In nucleotides, the CDR3 is TGTGCCAGCAGTTCTTCTTGGGGGGGCAGCCTGGACACTGAAGCTTTCTTT.